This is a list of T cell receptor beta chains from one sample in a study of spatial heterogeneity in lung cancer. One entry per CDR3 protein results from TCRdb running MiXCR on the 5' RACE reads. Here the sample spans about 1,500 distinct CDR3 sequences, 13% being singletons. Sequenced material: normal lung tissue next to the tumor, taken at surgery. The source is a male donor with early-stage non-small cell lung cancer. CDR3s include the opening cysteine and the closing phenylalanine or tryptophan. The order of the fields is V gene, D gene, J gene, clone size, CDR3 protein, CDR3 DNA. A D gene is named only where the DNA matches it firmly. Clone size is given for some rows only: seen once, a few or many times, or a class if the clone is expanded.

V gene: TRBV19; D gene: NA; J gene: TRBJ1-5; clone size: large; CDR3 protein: CASSTIPGQTSNQPQHF; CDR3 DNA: TGTGCCAGTAGTACGATCCCGGGACAAACTAGCAATCAGCCCCAGCATTTT
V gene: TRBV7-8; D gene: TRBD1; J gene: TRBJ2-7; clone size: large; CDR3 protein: CASSVTGGYYEQYF; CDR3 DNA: TGTGCCAGCAGCGTAACAGGGGGTTACTACGAGCAGTACTTC
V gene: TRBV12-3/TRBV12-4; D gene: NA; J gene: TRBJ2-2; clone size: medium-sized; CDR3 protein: CASSLDQGPWNTGELFF; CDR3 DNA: TGTGCCAGCAGTTTAGATCAGGGGCCATGGAACACCGGGGAGCTGTTTTTT
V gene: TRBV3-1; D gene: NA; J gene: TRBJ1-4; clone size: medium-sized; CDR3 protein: CASSQDWNGKLFF; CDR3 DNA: TGTGCCAGCAGCCAAGACTGGAACGGTAAACTGTTTTTT
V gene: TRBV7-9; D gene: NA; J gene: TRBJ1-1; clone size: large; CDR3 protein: CASRETENTEAFF; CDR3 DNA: TGTGCCAGCAGGGAGACAGAGAACACTGAAGCTTTCTTT
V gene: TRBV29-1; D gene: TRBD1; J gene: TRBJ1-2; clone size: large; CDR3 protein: CSVESQGAYGYTF; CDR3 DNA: TGCAGCGTTGAGAGTCAGGGGGCTTACGGCTACACCTTC
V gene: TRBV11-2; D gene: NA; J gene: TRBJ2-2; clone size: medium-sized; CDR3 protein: CASSFQAGELFF; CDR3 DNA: TGTGCCAGCAGCTTCCAGGCCGGGGAGCTGTTTTTT
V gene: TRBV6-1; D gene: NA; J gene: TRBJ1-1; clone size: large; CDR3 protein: CASTLNSRTEAFF; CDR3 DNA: TGTGCCAGCACTTTGAACAGTAGGACTGAAGCTTTCTTT
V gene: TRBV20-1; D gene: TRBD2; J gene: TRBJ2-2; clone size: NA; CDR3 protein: CSARDGAGEKIATGELFF; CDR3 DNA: TGCAGTGCTAGAGACGGAGCGGGGGAGAAAATCGCCACCGGGGAGCTGTTTTTT
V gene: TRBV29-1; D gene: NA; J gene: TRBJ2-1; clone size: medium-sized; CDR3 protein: CSVESPERSSYNEQFF; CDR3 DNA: TGCAGCGTTGAATCCCCAGAAAGGAGCTCCTACAATGAGCAGTTCTTC
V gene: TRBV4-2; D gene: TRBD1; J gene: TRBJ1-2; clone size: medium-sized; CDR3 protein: CASSQDGQARGYTF; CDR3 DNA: TGTGCCAGCAGCCAAGATGGACAGGCGCGGGGCTACACCTTC
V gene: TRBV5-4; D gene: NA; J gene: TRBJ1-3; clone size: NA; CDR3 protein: CASSLQQGLLGNTIYF; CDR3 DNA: TGTGCCAGCAGCTTACAACAGGGTTTGTTGGGAAACACCATATATTTT
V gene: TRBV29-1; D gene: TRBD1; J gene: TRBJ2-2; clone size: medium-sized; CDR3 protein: CSLIGTGGELFF; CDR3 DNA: TGCAGCCTAATCGGGACAGGCGGGGAGCTGTTTTTT
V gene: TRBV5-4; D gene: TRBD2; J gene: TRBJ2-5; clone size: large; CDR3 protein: CASSLGASTSGTPKTQYF; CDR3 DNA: TGTGCCAGCAGCTTGGGAGCATCGACTAGCGGGACCCCAAAGACCCAGTACTTC
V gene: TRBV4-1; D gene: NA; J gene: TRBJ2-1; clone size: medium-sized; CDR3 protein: CASSQGDGRRSYNEQFF; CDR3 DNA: TGCGCCAGCAGCCAAGGAGACGGGAGAAGGTCCTACAATGAGCAGTTCTTC
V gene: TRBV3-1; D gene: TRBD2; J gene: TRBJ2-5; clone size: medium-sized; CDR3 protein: CASRGLAGAQYF; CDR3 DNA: TGTGCCAGCAGAGGACTAGCGGGGGCCCAGTACTTC
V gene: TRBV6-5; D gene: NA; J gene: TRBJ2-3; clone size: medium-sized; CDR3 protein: CASSYLSGVTDTQYF; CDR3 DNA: TGTGCCAGCAGTTACCTTTCAGGGGTTACAGATACGCAGTATTTT
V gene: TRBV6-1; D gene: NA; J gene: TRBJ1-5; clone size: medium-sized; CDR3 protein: CASSEEWSTRQPQHF; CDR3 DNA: TGTGCCAGCAGTGAAGAATGGTCGACGCGGCAGCCCCAGCATTTT
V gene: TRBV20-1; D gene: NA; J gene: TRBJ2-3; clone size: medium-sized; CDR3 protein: CSARADAASDTQYF; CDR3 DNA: TGCAGTGCTAGAGCCGACGCAGCTTCAGATACGCAGTATTTT
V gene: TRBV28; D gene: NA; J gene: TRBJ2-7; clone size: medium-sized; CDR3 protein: CASSRGSPYEQYF; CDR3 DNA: TGTGCCAGCAGCCGCGGATCGCCCTACGAGCAGTACTTC
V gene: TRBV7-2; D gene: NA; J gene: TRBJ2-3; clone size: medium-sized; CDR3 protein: CASSLKVPGEYF; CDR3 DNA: TGTGCCAGCAGCTTAAAGGTGCCTGGCGAGTATTTT
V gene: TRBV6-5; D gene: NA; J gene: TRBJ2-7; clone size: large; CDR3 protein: CASSYSARYEQYF; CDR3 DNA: TGTGCCAGCAGTTACTCTGCCAGATACGAGCAGTACTTC
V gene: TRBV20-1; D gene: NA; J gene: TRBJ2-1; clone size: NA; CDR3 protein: CSARRQDLDNEQFF; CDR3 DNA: TGCAGTGCTAGACGGCAGGACCTCGATAATGAGCAGTTCTTC
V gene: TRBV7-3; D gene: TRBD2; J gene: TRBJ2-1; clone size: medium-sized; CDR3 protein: CASSLTSGRLNEQFF; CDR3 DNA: TGTGCCAGCAGCCTAACTAGCGGGAGGCTAAATGAGCAGTTCTTC
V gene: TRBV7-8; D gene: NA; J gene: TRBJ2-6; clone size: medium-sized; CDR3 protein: CASDRGASGANVLTF; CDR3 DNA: TGTGCCAGCGACCGGGGAGCCTCTGGGGCCAACGTCCTGACTTTC
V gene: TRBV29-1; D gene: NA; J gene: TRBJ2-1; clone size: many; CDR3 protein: CSVEDPSRQSYNEQFF; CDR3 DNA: TGCAGCGTTGAAGATCCGTCGCGACAGTCCTACAATGAGCAGTTCTTC
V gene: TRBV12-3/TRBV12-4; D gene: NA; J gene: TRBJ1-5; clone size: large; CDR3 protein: CASSLGERQPQHF; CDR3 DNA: TGTGCCAGCAGTTTAGGGGAACGGCAGCCCCAGCATTTT
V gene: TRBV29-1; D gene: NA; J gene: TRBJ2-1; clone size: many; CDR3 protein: CSVEGSNEQFF; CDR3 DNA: TGCAGCGTTGAGGGTAGCAATGAGCAGTTCTTC
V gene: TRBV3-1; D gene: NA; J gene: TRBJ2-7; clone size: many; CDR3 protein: CASSQNGPLLGGEQYF; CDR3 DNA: TGTGCCAGCAGCCAAAACGGCCCTTTGCTTGGGGGCGAGCAGTACTTC
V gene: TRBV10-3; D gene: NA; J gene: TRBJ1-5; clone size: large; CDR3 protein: CAISLEGQPQHF; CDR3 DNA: TGTGCCATCAGCCTGGAAGGCCAGCCCCAGCATTTT
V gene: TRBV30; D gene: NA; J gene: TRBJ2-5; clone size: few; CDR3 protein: CAWSVTKILGAIETQYF; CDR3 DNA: TGTGCCTGGAGTGTTACGAAGATTCTCGGGGCCATAGAGACCCAGTACTTC
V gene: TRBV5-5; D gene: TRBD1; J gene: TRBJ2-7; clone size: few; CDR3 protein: CASSLGQGAFEQYF; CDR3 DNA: TGTGCCAGCAGCCTTGGACAGGGGGCCTTCGAGCAGTACTTC
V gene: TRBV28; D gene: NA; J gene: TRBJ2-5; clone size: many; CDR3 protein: CASSSYPSRDPRWTQYF; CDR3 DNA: TGTGCCAGCAGTTCATACCCCTCCCGGGACCCCAGGTGGACCCAGTACTTC
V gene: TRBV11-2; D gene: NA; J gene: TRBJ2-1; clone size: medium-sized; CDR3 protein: CASTFGSSYNEQFF; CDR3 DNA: TGTGCCAGCACCTTCGGGAGCTCCTACAATGAGCAGTTCTTC
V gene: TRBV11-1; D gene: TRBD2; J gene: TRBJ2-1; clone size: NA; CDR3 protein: CASSLAGRYNEQFF; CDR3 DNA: TGTGCCAGCAGCTTAGCCGGGAGGTACAATGAGCAGTTCTTC
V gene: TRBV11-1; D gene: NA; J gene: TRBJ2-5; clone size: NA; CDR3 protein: CASSFDLGTGQETQYF; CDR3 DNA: TGTGCCAGCAGCTTCGACCTAGGGACGGGTCAAGAGACCCAGTACTTC
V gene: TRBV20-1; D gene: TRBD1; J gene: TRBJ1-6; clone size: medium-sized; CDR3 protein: CSASEGATDSPLHF; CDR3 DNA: TGCAGTGCTAGTGAGGGGGCGACGGATTCACCCCTCCACTTT
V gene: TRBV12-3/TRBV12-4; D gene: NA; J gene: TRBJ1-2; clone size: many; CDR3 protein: CASSLGRDSGYTF; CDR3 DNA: TGTGCCAGCAGTTTGGGCAGGGACTCTGGCTACACCTTC
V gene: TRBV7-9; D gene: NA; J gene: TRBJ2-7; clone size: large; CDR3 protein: CASSLEVYEQYF; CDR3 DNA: TGTGCCAGCAGCTTAGAAGTGTACGAGCAGTACTTC
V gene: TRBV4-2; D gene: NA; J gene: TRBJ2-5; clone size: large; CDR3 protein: CASSQEGGAQETQYF; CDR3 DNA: TGTGCCAGCAGCCAAGAGGGGGGGGCCCAAGAGACCCAGTACTTC
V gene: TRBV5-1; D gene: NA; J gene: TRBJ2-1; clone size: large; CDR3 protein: CASSSQGVSNEQFF; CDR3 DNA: TGCGCCAGCAGCTCGCAAGGGGTATCCAATGAGCAGTTCTTC
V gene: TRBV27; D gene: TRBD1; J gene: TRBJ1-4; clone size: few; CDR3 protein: CEGQEATNEKLFF; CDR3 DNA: TGTGAGGGACAGGAAGCAACTAATGAAAAACTGTTTTTT